The text below deals with one TCR beta chain. Profiled with immunoSEQ multiplex PCR; TCRdb holds only in-frame clones, not every one. The table has roughly 250,000 clones, approximately 84% seen once. These data originate in a study of blood T cell repertoires in COVID-19. Sequenced sample: peripheral blood. This clonotype was obtained from a person in their 70s with COVID-19, enrolled during active disease.

The CDR3: CAISAPGGAYGYTF. CDR3 DNA: TGTGCCATCAGTGCGCCTGGGGGGGCCTATGGCTACACCTTC. The chain employs TRBV10-3 and TRBJ1-2; D may be TRBD1 (6 bases). This CDR3 comprises 14 residues. Germline V CDR1 and CDR2: ENHRY, SYGVKD. The V and J ends lost 4 bases and 4 bases respectively, with 13 bases between them.